A selection of T cell receptor beta chains follows, all from one sample in a study of T cell responses to AZD1222 COVID-19 vaccine. Assay: immunoSEQ multiplex PCR; the TCRdb copy retains only in-frame clones and omits some. Of almost 55,000 clones in the sample, around 84% were seen once. The material sequenced was peripheral blood, taken on day 0 of AZD1222 vaccination. These receptors originate from an adult in good health. Both conserved end residues are trimmed from each CDR3.

j_call v_call cdr3_aa
TRBJ2-7 TRBV4-1 ASSHILTPDYEQY
TRBJ2-5 TRBV7-2 ASSLLAGGQETQY
TRBJ2-7 TRBV5-1 ASSPEGQGTYEQY
TRBJ2-1 TRBV4-1 ASSHHGTSGRNEQF
TRBJ2-3 TRBV23-1 ASNRGGTSTDTQY
TRBJ1-4 TRBV5-1 ASSLGETTNEKLF
TRBJ1-4 TRBV19 ASSILGFDEKLF
TRBJ1-6 TRBV12-3/TRBV12-4 ASSSGSHSPLH
TRBJ2-2 TRBV15 ATSRRQGPNTGELF
TRBJ1-2 TRBV6-5 ASTPGGGLYGYT
TRBJ2-7 TRBV4-2 ASSRESGTLSYEQY
TRBJ2-4 TRBV11-2 ASSRGRGAKNIQY
TRBJ1-5 TRBV6-2/TRBV6-3 ASSQTLTGTNQPQH
TRBJ2-7 TRBV7-2 ASSLRQGGDPEQY
TRBJ1-6 TRBV11-2 ASSSGNSPLH
TRBJ2-1 TRBV25-1 ASTPQRRNNEQF
TRBJ2-7 TRBV28 ASSSSGTGIYEQY